The sequence of this T cell receptor beta chain was determined in a study of blood T cell repertoires in COVID-19. The overall study: The United States, Italy and Spain provided the acute and convalescent COVID-19 samples. PBMCs, B-cell-depleted T cells, or T cells were the source of the cDNA or gDNA that made up the material.

CDR1 is SQVTM, CDR2 ANQGSEA, per germline. Trimming cost V 3 bases and J 0 bases, with 6 bases left between them. The CDR3 spans 13 residues. Authors' analysis steps: The assay estimated nucleated cells by amplifying reference gene primers. Sequencing used immunoSEQ multiplex PCR; TCRdb keeps in-frame clones, though not all of them. That table gives V, J and clone size, and the DNA gave D and trimming. This sample has around 150,000 clones, with approximately 81% found just once. The sample was peripheral blood. The TCR was taken from a human donor with acute or convalescent COVID-19. The donor label of this sample is uncertain. The V and J genes are TRBV29-1 and TRBJ1-3; possibly TRBD1 for D (6 bases). CDR3 nucleotide sequence: TGCAGCGTTGAGGGACACTCTGGAAACACCATATATTTT. Translation gives CSVEGHSGNTIYF.